This T cell receptor beta chain derives from a study of human T cells and chemical hapten exposure. As to this clonotype: The antigen remains undetermined.

The sample's time point: pre-sensitization, week 0. As to treatment: therapeutic diphenylcyclopropenone sensitization with weekly scalp DPC. Study findings and constraints: TCRs at a frequency above 1 in 1000 stayed unchanged with DPC sensitization. As the donors had alopecia, their immune response may differ from healthy people's.

V was pared by 3 bases and J by 2 bases, with 10 bases between. The germline V gene encodes CDR1 ENHRY and CDR2 SYGVKD. The length of the CDR3 is 14 residues. Individual cDNA molecules each carried unique molecular identifiers attached by the library. TCRdb independently ran MiXCR on the RACE reads; one entry per CDR3 protein. This sample has about 350,000 distinct CDR3 sequences, with approximately 5.8% found just once. The material was whole blood, obtained in connection with sensitization to the hapten diphenylcyclopropenone (DPC). The chain carries TRBV10-3 and TRBJ2-5; a weak D match, TRBD1 (5 bases). The sequence came from a woman aged 18-29 years with alopecia areata. Some clones in this sample may be carry-over from other donors' samples. CDR3 coding DNA: TGTGCCATCAGTGAATCGACAGTACAAGAGACCCAGTACTTC. Translating gives CAISESTVQETQYF.